The T cell receptor beta chain described here comes from a study of CD8+ T cells in alopecia areata. About the study: The drug, oral tofacitinib, was given to treated patients at 5 to 10 mg twice daily. The drug, tofacitinib, lasted 6 to 18 months, followed by 6 months off drug.

This clone was counted a single time. cDNA reverse transcribed from extracted RNA served as the sequencing template. Profiled with immunoSEQ multiplex PCR; TCRdb holds only in-frame clones, not every one. Among approximately 180,000 clones listed, just under 60% were seen once. It was from PBMCs that CD4+ and CD8+ T cells were sorted. V gave up 4 bases and J gave up 5 bases; unmatched junction bases: 12. The CDR3 is 17 residues long. Germline-derived CDR1 and CDR2 are SEHNR and FQNEAQ (reference sequence). The receptor's source is a human donor with alopecia areata. The chain recombines TRBV7-9 with TRBJ2-1, with 9 bases fitting TRBD2. Sequences were derived from CD4+ T cells sorted from blood, sampled at week 0. Written as DNA, the CDR3 is TGTGCCAGCAGCTCCTTTAAAGGGAGCGGGGGGAACAATGAGCAGTTCTTC. Translating gives CASSSFKGSGGNNEQFF.